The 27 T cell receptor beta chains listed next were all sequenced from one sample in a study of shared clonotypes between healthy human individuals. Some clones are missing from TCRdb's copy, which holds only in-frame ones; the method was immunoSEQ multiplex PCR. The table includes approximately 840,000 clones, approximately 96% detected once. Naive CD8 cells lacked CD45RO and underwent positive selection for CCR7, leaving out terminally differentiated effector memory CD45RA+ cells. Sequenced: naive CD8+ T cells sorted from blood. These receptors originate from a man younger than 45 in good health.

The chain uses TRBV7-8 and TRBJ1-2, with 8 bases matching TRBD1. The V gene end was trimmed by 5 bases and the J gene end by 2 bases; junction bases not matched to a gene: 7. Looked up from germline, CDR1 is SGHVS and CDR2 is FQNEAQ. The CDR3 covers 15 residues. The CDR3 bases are TGTGCCAGCAGCCTCGACCGGACAGGGAACTATGGCTACACCTTC. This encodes CASSLDRTGNYGYTF.

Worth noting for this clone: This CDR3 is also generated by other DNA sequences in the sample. CDR3: CASSSPYEQYF. CDR3 nucleotides: TGTGCCAGCAGCTCACCCTACGAGCAGTACTTC. The chain recombines TRBV13 with TRBJ2-7; D is undetermined. V was clipped by 4 bases and J by 2 bases, with 3 bases between them. CDR1 and CDR2 (germline): PRHDT, FYEKMQ (reference sequence). The CDR3 has 11 residues.

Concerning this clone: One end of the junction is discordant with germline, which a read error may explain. The CDR3: CASSLGGNYEQYF. The CDR3 DNA reads TGTGCTAGCAGTTTAGGGGGGAACTACGAGCAGTACTTC. The chain recombines TRBV7-7 with TRBJ2-7; D possibly matches TRBD1 or TRBD2 (6 bases each). The CDR3 covers 13 residues. Germline V gene data show CDR1 as SSHAT and CDR2 as FNYEAQ (reference sequence).

CDR3 amino acids: CASSVVGVRRSGNTIYF. The CDR3 DNA sequence: TGTGCCAGCAGCGTAGTGGGAGTTCGTCGCTCTGGAAACACCATATATTTT. The genes are TRBV9 and TRBJ1-3; D is unresolved. Germline-derived CDR1 and CDR2 are SGDLS and YYNGEE. This CDR3 region has 17 residues. Trimming shortened V by 0 bases and J by 0 bases, and 13 bases separated the two germline ends.

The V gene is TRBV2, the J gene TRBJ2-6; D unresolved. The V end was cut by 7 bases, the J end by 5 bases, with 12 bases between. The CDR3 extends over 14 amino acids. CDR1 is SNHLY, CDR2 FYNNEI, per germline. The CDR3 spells CASTGREWANVLTF. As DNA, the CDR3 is TGTGCCAGCACTGGCCGCGAGTGGGCCAACGTCCTGACTTTC. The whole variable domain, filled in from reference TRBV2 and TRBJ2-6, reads EPEVTQTPSHQVTQMGQEVILRCVPISNHLYFYWYRQILGQKVEFLVSFYNNEISEKSEIFDDQFSVERPDGSNFTLKIRSTKLEDSAMYFCASTGREWANVLTFGAGSRLTVL.

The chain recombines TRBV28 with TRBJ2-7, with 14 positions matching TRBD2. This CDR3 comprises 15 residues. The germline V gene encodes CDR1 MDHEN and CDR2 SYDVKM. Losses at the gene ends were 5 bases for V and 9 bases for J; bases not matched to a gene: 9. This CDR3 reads CASSAPGLAGDGQYF. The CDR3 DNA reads TGTGCCAGCAGTGCCCCGGGACTAGCGGGAGATGGGCAGTACTTC.

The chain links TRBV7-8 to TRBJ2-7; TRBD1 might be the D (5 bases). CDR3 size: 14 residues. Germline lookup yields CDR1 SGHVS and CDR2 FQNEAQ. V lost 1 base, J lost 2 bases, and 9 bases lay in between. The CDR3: CASSLGVGPYEQYF. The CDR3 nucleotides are TGTGCCAGCAGCTTAGGTGTGGGGCCCTACGAGCAGTACTTC.

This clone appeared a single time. CDR3 amino acids: CASSPRDRGAGELFF. CDR3 coding DNA: TGTGCCAGCAGCCCGCGGGACAGGGGGGCCGGGGAGCTGTTTTTT. This chain joins TRBV7-3 and TRBJ2-2; 11 bases are a match to TRBD1. Germline CDR1 SGHTA, CDR2 FQGTGA. The CDR3 consists of 15 residues. Unmatched junction bases numbered 5, after V lost 5 bases and J lost 6 bases.

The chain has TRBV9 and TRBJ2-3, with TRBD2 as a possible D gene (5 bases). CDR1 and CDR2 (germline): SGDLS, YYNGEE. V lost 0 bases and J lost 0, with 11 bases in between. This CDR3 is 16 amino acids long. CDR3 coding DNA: TGTGCCAGCAGCGTAGAGGCGGGCGCAAGCACAGATACGCAGTATTTT. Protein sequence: CASSVEAGASTDTQYF. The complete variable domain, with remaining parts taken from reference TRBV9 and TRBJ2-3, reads DSGVTQTPKHLITATGQRVTLRCSPRSGDLSVYWYQQSLDQGLQFLIQYYNGEERAKGNILERFSAQQFPDLHSELNLSSLELGDSALYFCASSVEAGASTDTQYFGPGTRLTVL.

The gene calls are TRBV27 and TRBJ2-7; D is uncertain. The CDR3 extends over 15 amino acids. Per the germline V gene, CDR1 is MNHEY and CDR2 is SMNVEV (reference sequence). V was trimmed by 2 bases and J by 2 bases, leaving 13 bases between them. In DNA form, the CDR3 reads TGTGCCAGCAGTTTAGGCGCGAGGCCGACCTACGAGCAGTACTTC. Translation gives CASSLGARPTYEQYF.

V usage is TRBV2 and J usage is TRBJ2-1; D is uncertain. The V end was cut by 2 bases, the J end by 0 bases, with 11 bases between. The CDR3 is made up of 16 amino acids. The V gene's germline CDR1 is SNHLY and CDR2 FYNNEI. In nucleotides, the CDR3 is TGTGCCAGCAGTGAATCCGTCATGAGCTCCTACAATGAGCAGTTCTTC. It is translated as CASSESVMSSYNEQFF.

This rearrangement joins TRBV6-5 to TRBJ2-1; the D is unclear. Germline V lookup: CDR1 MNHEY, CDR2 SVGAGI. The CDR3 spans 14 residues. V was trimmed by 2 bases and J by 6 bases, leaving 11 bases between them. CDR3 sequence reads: CASSYGLSRNEQFF. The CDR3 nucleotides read TGTGCCAGCAGTTACGGGTTAAGCCGCAATGAGCAGTTCTTC.

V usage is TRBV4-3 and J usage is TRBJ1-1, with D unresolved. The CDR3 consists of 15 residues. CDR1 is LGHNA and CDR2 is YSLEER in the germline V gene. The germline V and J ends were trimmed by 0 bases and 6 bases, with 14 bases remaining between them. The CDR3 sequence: CASSQDWVVPSEAFF. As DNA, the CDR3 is TGCGCCAGCAGCCAAGATTGGGTGGTACCCTCTGAAGCTTTCTTT.

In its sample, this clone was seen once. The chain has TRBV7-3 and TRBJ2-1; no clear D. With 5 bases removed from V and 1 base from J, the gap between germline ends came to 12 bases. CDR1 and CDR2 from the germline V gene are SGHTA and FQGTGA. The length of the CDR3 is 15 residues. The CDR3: CASSKTTDSYNEQFF. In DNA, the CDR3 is TGTGCCAGCAGCAAGACAACTGATTCCTACAATGAGCAGTTCTTC.

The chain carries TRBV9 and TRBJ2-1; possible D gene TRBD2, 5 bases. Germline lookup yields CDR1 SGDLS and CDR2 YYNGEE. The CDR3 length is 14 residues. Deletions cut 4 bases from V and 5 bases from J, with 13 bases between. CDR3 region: CASSPPPGNNEQFF. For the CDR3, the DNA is TGTGCCAGCAGCCCGCCCCCCGGGAACAATGAGCAGTTCTTC.

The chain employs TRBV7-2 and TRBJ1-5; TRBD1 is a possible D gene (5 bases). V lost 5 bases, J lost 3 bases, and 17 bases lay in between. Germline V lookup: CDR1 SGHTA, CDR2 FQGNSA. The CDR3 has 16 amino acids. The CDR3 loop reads CASSPEGGTINQPQHF. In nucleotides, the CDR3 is TGTGCCAGCAGCCCCGAGGGCGGGACGATCAATCAGCCCCAGCATTTT.

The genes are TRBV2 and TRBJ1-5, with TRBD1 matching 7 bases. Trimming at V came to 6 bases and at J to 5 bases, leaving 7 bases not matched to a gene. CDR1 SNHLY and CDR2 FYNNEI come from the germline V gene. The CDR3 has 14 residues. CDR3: CASRGRGYDQPQHF. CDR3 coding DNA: TGTGCCAGCAGGGGCAGGGGGTACGATCAGCCCCAGCATTTT.

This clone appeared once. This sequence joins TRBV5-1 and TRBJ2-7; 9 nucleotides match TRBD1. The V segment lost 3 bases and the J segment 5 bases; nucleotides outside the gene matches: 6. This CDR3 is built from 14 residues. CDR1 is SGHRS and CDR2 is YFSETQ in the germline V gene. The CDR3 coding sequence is TGCGCCAGCAGCTGGAGGGACAGGGCCAACGAGCAGTACTTC. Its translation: CASSWRDRANEQYF.

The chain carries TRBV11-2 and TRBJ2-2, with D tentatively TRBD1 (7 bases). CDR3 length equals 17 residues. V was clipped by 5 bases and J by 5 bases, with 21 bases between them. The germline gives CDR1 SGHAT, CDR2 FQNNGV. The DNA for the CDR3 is TGTGCCAGCAGCCCCGGGGGCGCAGGGGGATGGACCGGGGAGCTGTTTTTT. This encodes CASSPGGAGGWTGELFF.

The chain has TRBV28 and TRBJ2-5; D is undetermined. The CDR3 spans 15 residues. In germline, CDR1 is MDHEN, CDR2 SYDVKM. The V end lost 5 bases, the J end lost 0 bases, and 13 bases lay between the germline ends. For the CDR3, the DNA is TGTGCCAGCAGTCCCCTTACACGGAACCAAGAGACCCAGTACTTC. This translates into CASSPLTRNQETQYF.

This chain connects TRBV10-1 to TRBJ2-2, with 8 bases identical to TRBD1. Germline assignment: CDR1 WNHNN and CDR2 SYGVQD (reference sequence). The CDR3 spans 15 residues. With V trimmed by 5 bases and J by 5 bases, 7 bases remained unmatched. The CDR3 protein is CASSNTGGITGELFF. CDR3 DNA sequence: TGCGCCAGCAGTAATACAGGGGGGATAACCGGGGAGCTGTTTTTT.

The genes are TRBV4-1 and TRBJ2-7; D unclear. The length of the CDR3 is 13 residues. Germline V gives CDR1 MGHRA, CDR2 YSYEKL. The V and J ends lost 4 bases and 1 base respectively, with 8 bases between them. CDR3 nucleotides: TGCGCCAGCAGCCCAGGCGGTTCCTACGAGCAGTACTTC. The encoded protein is CASSPGGSYEQYF.

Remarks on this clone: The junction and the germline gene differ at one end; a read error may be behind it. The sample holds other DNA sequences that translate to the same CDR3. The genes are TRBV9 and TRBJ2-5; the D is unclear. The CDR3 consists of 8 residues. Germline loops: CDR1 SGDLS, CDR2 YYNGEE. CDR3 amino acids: CASSPRDF. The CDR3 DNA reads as TGTGCCAGCAGCCCCCGAGACTTC. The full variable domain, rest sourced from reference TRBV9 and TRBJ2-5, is DSGVTQTPKHLITATGQRVTLRCSPRSGDLSVYWYQQSLDQGLQFLIQYYNGEERAKGNILERFSAQQFPDLHSELNLSSLELGDSALYFCASSPRDFGPGTRLLVL.

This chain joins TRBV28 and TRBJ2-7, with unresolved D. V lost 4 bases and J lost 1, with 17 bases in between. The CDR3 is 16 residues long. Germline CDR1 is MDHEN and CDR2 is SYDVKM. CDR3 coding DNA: TGTGCCAGCAGTTCCCTGGTAACTATTTGGTCCTACGAGCAGTACTTC. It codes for CASSSLVTIWSYEQYF.

The CDR3 loop reads CASRSTDGSYEQYF. The CDR3 DNA sequence: TGTGCCAGCAGATCTACGGACGGGTCCTACGAGCAGTACTTC. This sequence joins TRBV6-1 and TRBJ2-7; no clear D gene. Germline lookup yields CDR1 MNHNS and CDR2 SASEGT. This CDR3 is built from 14 residues. Trimming cost V 6 bases and J 1 base, with 13 bases left between them.

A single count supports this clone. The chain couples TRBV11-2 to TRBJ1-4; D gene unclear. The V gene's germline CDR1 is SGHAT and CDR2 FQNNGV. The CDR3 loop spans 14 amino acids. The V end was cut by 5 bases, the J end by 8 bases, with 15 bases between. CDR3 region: CASSPSGFSEKLFF. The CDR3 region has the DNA TGTGCCAGCAGCCCGTCGGGTTTTTCCGAAAAACTGTTTTTT.

The CDR3 reads CASSPLAVSPYEQYF. CDR3 nucleotide sequence: TGTGCCAGCAGCCCTCTAGCGGTTTCTCCCTACGAGCAGTACTTC. The genes are TRBV7-6 and TRBJ2-7, with 7 bases identical to TRBD2. CDR1 SGHVS and CDR2 FNYEAQ come from the germline V gene. The CDR3 is 15 amino acids. The trim removed 5 bases at V and 2 bases at J, leaving 9 bases unmatched. The whole variable domain, remainder taken from reference TRBV7-6 and TRBJ2-7, is GAGVSQSPRYKVTKRGQDVALRCDPISGHVSLYWYRQALGQGPEFLTYFNYEAQQDKSGLPNDRFSAERPEGSISTLTIQRTEQRDSAMYRCASSPLAVSPYEQYFGPGTRLTVT.